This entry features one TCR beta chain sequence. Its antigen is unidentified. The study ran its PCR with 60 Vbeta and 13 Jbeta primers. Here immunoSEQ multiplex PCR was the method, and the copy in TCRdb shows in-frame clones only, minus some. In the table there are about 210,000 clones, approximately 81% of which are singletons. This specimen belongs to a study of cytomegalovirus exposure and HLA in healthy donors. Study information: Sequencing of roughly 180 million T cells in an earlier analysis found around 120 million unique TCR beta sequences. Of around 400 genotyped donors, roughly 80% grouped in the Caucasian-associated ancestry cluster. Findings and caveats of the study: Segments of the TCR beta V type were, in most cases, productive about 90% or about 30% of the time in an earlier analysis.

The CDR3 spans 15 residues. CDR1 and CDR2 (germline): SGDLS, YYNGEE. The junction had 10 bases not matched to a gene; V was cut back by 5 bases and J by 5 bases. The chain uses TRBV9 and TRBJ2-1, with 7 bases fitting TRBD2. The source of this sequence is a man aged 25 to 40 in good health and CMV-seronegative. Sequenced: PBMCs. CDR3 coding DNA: TGTGCCAGCAGTTTTACGGGAGGCTCTCACAATGAGCAGTTCTTC. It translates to CASSFTGGSHNEQFF.